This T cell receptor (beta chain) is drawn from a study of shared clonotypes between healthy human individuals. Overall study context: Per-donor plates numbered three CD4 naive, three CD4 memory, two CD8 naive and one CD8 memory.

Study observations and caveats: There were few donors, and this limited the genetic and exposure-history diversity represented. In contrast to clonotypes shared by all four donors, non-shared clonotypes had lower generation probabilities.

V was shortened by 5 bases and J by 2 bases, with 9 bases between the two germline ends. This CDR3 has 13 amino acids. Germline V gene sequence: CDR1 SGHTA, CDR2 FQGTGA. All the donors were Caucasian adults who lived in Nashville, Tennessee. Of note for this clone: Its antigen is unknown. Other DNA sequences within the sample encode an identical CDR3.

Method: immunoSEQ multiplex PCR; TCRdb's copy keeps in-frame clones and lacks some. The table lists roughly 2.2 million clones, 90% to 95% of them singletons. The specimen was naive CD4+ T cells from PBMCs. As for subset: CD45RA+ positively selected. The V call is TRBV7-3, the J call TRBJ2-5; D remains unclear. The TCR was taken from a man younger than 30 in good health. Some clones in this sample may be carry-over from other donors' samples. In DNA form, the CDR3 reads TGTGCCAGCAGCCCAGGAGCTCAAGAGACCCAGTACTTC. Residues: CASSPGAQETQYF.